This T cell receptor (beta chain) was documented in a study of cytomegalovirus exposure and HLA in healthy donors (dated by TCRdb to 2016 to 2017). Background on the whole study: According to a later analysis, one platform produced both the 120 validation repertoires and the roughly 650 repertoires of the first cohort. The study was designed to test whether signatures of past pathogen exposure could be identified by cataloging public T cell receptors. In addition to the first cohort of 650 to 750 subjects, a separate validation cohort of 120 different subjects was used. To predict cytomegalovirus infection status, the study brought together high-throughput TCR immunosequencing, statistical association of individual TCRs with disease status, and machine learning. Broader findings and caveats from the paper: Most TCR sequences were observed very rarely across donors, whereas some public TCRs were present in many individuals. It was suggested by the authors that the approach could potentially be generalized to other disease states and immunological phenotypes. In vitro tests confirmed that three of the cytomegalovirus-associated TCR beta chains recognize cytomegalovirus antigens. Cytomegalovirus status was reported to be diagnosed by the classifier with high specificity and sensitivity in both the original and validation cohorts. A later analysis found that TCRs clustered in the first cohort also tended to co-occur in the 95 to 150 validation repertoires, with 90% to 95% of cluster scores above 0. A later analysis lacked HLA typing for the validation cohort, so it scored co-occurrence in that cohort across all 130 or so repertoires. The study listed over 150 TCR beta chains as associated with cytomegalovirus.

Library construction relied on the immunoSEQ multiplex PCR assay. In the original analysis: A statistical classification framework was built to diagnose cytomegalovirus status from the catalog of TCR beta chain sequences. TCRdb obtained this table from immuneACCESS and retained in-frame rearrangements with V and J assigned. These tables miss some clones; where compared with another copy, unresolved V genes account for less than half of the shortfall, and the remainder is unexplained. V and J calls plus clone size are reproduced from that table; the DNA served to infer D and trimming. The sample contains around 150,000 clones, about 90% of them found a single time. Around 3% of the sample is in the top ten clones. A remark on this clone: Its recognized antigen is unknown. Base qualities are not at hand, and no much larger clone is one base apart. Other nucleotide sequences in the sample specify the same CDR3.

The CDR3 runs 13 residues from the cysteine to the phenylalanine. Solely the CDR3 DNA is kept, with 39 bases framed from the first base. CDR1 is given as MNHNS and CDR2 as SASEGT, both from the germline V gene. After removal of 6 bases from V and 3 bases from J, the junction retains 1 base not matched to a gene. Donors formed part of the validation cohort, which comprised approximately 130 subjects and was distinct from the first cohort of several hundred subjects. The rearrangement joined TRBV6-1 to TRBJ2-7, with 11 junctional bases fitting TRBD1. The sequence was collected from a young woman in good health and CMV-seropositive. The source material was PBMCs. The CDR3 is CASSGTGGYEQYF. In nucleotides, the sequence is TGTGCCAGCAGCGGGACAGGGGGCTACGAGCAGTACTTC.